This is a list of T cell receptor beta chains from one sample in a study of T cells in Graves' hyperthyroidism and ophthalmopathy. Via MiXCR, TCRdb re-called the multiplex PCR reads, giving one row per CDR3 protein. Among a few hundred thousand distinct CDR3 sequences, around 16% were seen once, and the ten largest hold roughly 6.6%. The sample comprised blood. These receptors were obtained from a woman younger than 45 with Graves' hyperthyroidism. Both conserved end residues are part of each CDR3. Each record gives: D gene, CDR3 length, V gene, J gene, clone size, CDR3 protein, CDR3 DNA. A D gene is named only where the DNA matches it firmly. Some rows mark clone size as missing; the rest say once, few, many or name a class of expanded clone.

TRBD1	16	TRBV20-1	TRBJ1-3	-	CSASGTGSSSGNTIYF	TGCAGTGCTAGTGGGACAGGGTCCAGCTCTGGAAACACCATATATTTT
-	17	TRBV28	TRBJ1-6	many	CASSHRGLTSYNSPLHF	TGTGCCAGCAGTCACCGGGGCCTTACTTCCTATAATTCACCCCTCCACTTT
-	15	TRBV2	TRBJ2-1	many	CASSETAAEYNEQFF	TGTGCCAGCAGTGAAACGGCCGCAGAATACAATGAGCAGTTCTTC
-	19	TRBV14	TRBJ2-1	-	CASSQVQPHRFDSYNEQFF	TGTGCCAGCTCTCAAGTACAACCCCACCGATTCGATTCCTACAATGAGCAGTTCTTC
-	12	TRBV27	TRBJ2-1	once	CASRQKHNEQFF	TGTGCCAGCAGACAAAAGCACAATGAGCAGTTCTTC
TRBD2	16	TRBV20-1	TRBJ2-1	few	CSAGTSGRAGRNEQFF	TGCAGTGCAGGGACTAGCGGGAGGGCCGGGCGGAATGAGCAGTTCTTC
-	15	TRBV24-1	TRBJ1-5	many	CATSDPGRGNQPQHF	TGTGCCACCAGTGACCCGGGACGGGGTAATCAGCCCCAGCATTTT
TRBD2	15	TRBV6-2/TRBV6-3	TRBJ2-1	-	CASRVAGSSYNEQFF	TGTGCCAGCAGGGTAGCGGGGTCCTCCTACAATGAGCAGTTCTTC
TRBD2	15	TRBV3-1	TRBJ2-3	once	CASSAGGSLPDTQYF	TGTGCCAGCAGCGCGGGGGGGAGTCTCCCAGATACGCAGTATTTT
TRBD1	13	TRBV18	TRBJ2-5	many	CASSQQGEETQYF	TGTGCCAGCTCACAGCAGGGGGAAGAGACCCAGTACTTC
-	12	TRBV12-3/TRBV12-4	TRBJ1-1	many	CASSLAVDEAFF	TGTGCCAGCAGTTTAGCGGTAGATGAAGCTTTCTTT
TRBD2	15	TRBV18	TRBJ2-1	many	CASSRTSGRLDEQFF	TGTGCCAGCTCACGGACTAGCGGGAGATTGGATGAGCAGTTCTTC
-	12	TRBV18	TRBJ1-6	many	CASSPGFSPLHF	TGTGCCAGCTCACCGGGGTTTTCACCCCTCCACTTT
TRBD1	16	TRBV7-2	TRBJ2-1	many	CASSLQGVGSYNEQFF	TGTGCCAGCAGCCTACAGGGGGTGGGCTCCTACAATGAGCAGTTCTTC
-	14	TRBV27	TRBJ1-3	few	CASIETGAGNTIYF	TGTGCCAGCATCGAGACGGGGGCGGGAAACACCATATATTTT
-	15	TRBV3-1	TRBJ2-2	few	CASSQDQGSTGELFF	TGTGCCAGCAGCCAAGATCAGGGTAGCACCGGGGAGCTGTTTTTT
TRBD1	16	TRBV6-1	TRBJ1-5	many	CASSEGRGVSNQPQHF	TGTGCCAGCAGTGAAGGCAGGGGGGTTAGCAATCAGCCCCAGCATTTT
TRBD2	15	TRBV30	TRBJ2-3	many	CAWQTSARSSDTQYF	TGTGCCTGGCAGACTAGCGCCCGAAGTTCGGATACGCAGTATTTT
-	12	TRBV30	TRBJ2-1	-	CAWSGMVNEQFF	TGTGCCTGGAGCGGGATGGTTAATGAGCAGTTCTTC
TRBD2	17	TRBV6-5	TRBJ2-1	few	CASSYSFSGTSGNEQFF	TGTGCCAGCAGTTACTCATTCTCCGGGACTAGCGGCAATGAGCAGTTCTTC
TRBD2	19	TRBV10-3	TRBJ2-3	many	CAISGPRLAGGPHTDTQYF	TGTGCCATCAGTGGTCCCCGACTAGCGGGAGGCCCACACACAGATACGCAGTATTTT
TRBD2	16	TRBV27	TRBJ2-5	many	CASSLRLAGALETQYF	TGTGCCAGCAGTTTAAGGCTAGCGGGGGCCTTGGAGACCCAGTACTTC
TRBD2	18	TRBV28	TRBJ2-5	many	CASSLGLAGGPRQETQYF	TGTGCCAGCAGTCTGGGACTAGCGGGAGGGCCGAGGCAAGAGACCCAGTACTTC
-	12	TRBV20-1	TRBJ1-4	few	CSAQGFEEKLFF	TGCAGTGCTCAGGGGTTCGAGGAAAAACTGTTTTTT
-	11	TRBV2	TRBJ1-2	-	CASINTYGYTF	TGTGCCAGCATCAATACCTATGGCTACACCTTC
TRBD2	15	TRBV30	TRBJ2-5	few	CAWSFPGLAREFPYF	TGTGCCTGGAGTTTTCCGGGACTAGCGAGAGAATTCCCGTACTTC
TRBD2	16	TRBV27	TRBJ2-3	many	CASSSPGLAGPDTQYF	TGTGCCAGCAGTTCGCCGGGACTAGCGGGCCCAGATACGCAGTATTTT
TRBD1	14	TRBV18	TRBJ2-1	many	CASSPPAGGDEQFF	TGTGCCAGCTCACCACCCGCAGGGGGCGATGAGCAGTTCTTC
-	13	TRBV7-2	TRBJ1-5	many	CASSYWLNQPQHF	TGTGCCAGCAGCTATTGGTTGAATCAGCCCCAGCATTTT
-	12	TRBV7-2	TRBJ2-1	many	CASSYGWDEQFF	TGTGCCAGCAGCTACGGGTGGGATGAGCAGTTCTTC
TRBD1	14	TRBV3-1	TRBJ1-6	many	CASSDGQVISPLHF	TGTGCCAGCTCTGACGGACAGGTCATATCACCCCTCCACTTT
TRBD1	15	TRBV2	TRBJ1-5	many	CASSQGASSNQPQHF	TGTGCCAGCAGCCAGGGGGCCAGTTCCAATCAGCCCCAGCATTTT
-	15	TRBV12-3/TRBV12-4	TRBJ1-2	many	CASSPRHSRNYGYTF	TGTGCCAGCAGCCCGCGACATAGTCGTAACTATGGCTACACCTTC
TRBD2	15	TRBV6-5	TRBJ2-3	many	CASSYGTSDTDTQYF	TGTGCCAGCAGTTACGGGACTAGCGACACAGATACGCAGTATTTT
-	15	TRBV14	TRBJ2-1	few	CASSQVFPSYNEQFF	TGTGCCAGCAGCCAAGTCTTCCCCTCCTACAATGAGCAGTTCTTC
-	17	TRBV4-2	TRBJ2-2	few	CASSRPAGSPFTGELFF	TGTGCCAGCAGCCGGCCCGCCGGGAGCCCTTTCACCGGGGAGCTGTTTTTT
-	12	TRBV13	TRBJ1-6	-	CASSAGNSPLHF	TGTGCCAGCAGCGCGGGGAATTCACCCCTCCACTTT
TRBD1	14	TRBV7-3	TRBJ2-1	many	CASSSGTGGDEQFF	TGTGCCAGCAGCTCCGGGACAGGGGGCGATGAGCAGTTCTTC
-	15	TRBV15	TRBJ1-5	few	CATSRGLYSNQPQHF	TGTGCCACCAGCCGGGGCCTTTATAGCAATCAGCCCCAGCATTTT